These T cell receptor beta chains were read from a single sample in a study of T cell clonotyping in hematopoietic cell transplantation. The table came from immunoSEQ multiplex PCR; TCRdb's copy has only in-frame clones and leaves some out. The sample records just under 9,500 clones, about three quarters being singletons. The source was PBMCs, collected 180 days after allogeneic stem cell transplant. These receptors all stem from a male patient aged 35-50 years who had an allogeneic stem cell transplant from a related donor, so the T cells may come from the graft donor. Some clones in this sample may be carry-over from other donors' samples. Each CDR3 is given with its conserved first and last residue. The D gene is left open where the match is weak. Where a row states a size, it is once, few, many or the class of an expanded clone; other rows omit it.

. | TRBD1 | TRBJ2-7 | TRBV6-1 | CASSDRTGKYEQYF | TGTGCCAGCAGTGATCGGACAGGTAAATACGAGCAGTACTTC
. | . | TRBJ2-7 | TRBV28 | CASSRVQGTLSYEQYF | TGTGCCAGCAGCCGGGTTCAGGGGACCCTTTCCTACGAGCAGTACTTC
. | . | TRBJ1-2 | TRBV6-1 | CASSESIGGTGANYGYTF | TGTGCCAGCAGTGAATCCATTGGAGGGACCGGCGCTAACTATGGCTACACCTTC
few | TRBD1 | TRBJ1-2 | TRBV4-2 | CASSQDIGQDWGYTF | TGTGCCAGCAGCCAAGATATTGGACAGGACTGGGGCTACACCTTC
. | TRBD2 | TRBJ2-5 | TRBV30 | CAWSPAFFAGGQETQYF | TGTGCCTGGAGTCCCGCTTTTTTTGCGGGGGGCCAAGAGACCCAGTACTTC
. | TRBD1 | TRBJ2-5 | TRBV5-1 | CASTADRVRETQYF | TGCGCCAGCACCGCGGACAGGGTCCGTGAGACCCAGTACTTC
few | . | TRBJ2-3 | TRBV7-2 | CASSFRDPNTDTQYF | TGTGCCAGCAGCTTCCGGGACCCAAACACAGATACGCAGTATTTT
. | TRBD2 | TRBJ2-1 | TRBV4-3 | CASSQVGGGAYNEQFF | TGCGCCAGCAGCCAAGTGGGCGGGGGGGCTTACAATGAGCAGTTCTTC
. | . | TRBJ2-7 | TRBV9 | CASSVEGGTAYEQYF | TGTGCCAGCAGCGTAGAAGGCGGGACAGCTTACGAGCAGTACTTC
once | . | TRBJ1-2 | TRBV4-3 | CASSQDYTGSGYTF | TGCGCCAGCAGCCAAGATTATACGGGGTCTGGCTACACCTTC
. | TRBD2 | TRBJ2-5 | TRBV30 | CAWSGAGGRETQYF | TGTGCCTGGAGCGGAGCGGGGGGCCGGGAGACCCAGTACTTC
. | . | TRBJ1-2 | TRBV27 | CASSSRPRGGYGYTF | TGTGCCAGCAGTTCTAGACCCCGGGGGGGATATGGCTACACCTTC
. | . | TRBJ2-5 | TRBV5-6 | CASSLMLGISWETQYF | TGTGCCAGCAGCTTGATGCTAGGGATCTCTTGGGAGACCCAGTACTTC
. | TRBD2 | TRBJ2-3 | TRBV2 | CASRSGLAQSTQYF | TGTGCCAGCAGGTCGGGACTAGCGCAAAGTACGCAGTATTTT
. | . | TRBJ1-2 | TRBV5-8 | CASSPLGWSNYGYTF | TGTGCCAGCAGCCCCCTCGGCTGGTCCAACTATGGCTACACCTTC
. | TRBD2 | TRBJ2-1 | TRBV6-6 | CASRLAGGHNEQFF | TGTGCCAGCAGACTAGCGGGAGGCCACAATGAGCAGTTCTTC
. | TRBD1 | TRBJ2-5 | TRBV14 | CASSQVGTGRIVGQETQYF | TGTGCCAGCAGCCAAGTAGGGACAGGTCGGATAGTGGGGCAAGAGACCCAGTACTTC
. | TRBD2 | TRBJ2-3 | TRBV7-8 | CASSFRFVASGGRTDTQYF | TGTGCCAGCAGCTTCCGCTTTGTCGCTAGCGGGGGACGCACAGATACGCAGTATTTT
. | . | TRBJ2-7 | TRBV28 | CASSSPAGVSYEQYF | TGTGCCAGCAGTTCACCGGCAGGGGTTTCCTACGAGCAGTACTTC
. | . | TRBJ1-2 | TRBV2 | CASREGYGYTF | TGTGCCAGCAGAGAAGGCTATGGCTACACCTTC
. | TRBD1 | TRBJ1-2 | TRBV5-1 | CASSVLQGERGYTF | TGCGCCAGCAGCGTACTACAGGGGGAGCGTGGCTACACCTTC
. | . | TRBJ2-7 | TRBV20-1 | CSAGSTGEQYF | TGCAGTGCTGGCTCAACAGGGGAGCAGTACTTC
. | . | TRBJ2-7 | TRBV27 | CASSSGTAPLGEQYF | TGTGCCAGCAGTTCCGGGACCGCCCCCTTAGGCGAGCAGTACTTC
. | TRBD1 | TRBJ1-1 | TRBV12-5 | CASGAGQGAGTEAFF | TGTGCTAGTGGTGCTGGACAGGGTGCAGGCACTGAAGCTTTCTTT
. | . | TRBJ1-3 | TRBV4-3 | CASSHRTVGSSGNTIYF | TGCGCCAGCAGCCATCGGACAGTGGGGAGCTCTGGAAACACCATATATTTT
. | TRBD1 | TRBJ1-2 | TRBV7-2 | CASKRTGQSYGYTF | TGTGCCAGCAAGAGGACAGGGCAAAGCTATGGCTACACCTTC
. | . | TRBJ1-2 | TRBV28 | CASSSQASGGDGYTF | TGTGCCAGCAGTTCTCAGGCGTCGGGAGGGGATGGCTACACCTTC
. | . | TRBJ1-4 | TRBV7-2 | CASALRGPQGEKLFF | TGTGCCAGCGCCCTTAGGGGCCCCCAGGGGGAAAAACTGTTTTTT
. | . | TRBJ2-3 | TRBV12-5 | CASGLGQRPAQYF | TGTGCTAGTGGTTTGGGACAAAGACCAGCGCAGTATTTT
. | TRBD1 | TRBJ1-3 | TRBV10-3 | CAISEPQGGSGNTIYF | TGTGCCATCAGTGAGCCCCAGGGGGGCTCTGGAAACACCATATATTTT